The 32 T cell receptor beta chains given below trace back to one sample, sequenced in a study of a mutant IDH1 vaccine in newly diagnosed glioma. The antigens these receptors bind are not known. Time point here: week 47, end of study. Doses consisted of 300 ug of mutant IDH1 20-mer peptide each, paired with topical imiquimod. Sequencing used immunoSEQ multiplex PCR; TCRdb keeps in-frame clones, though not all of them. The table includes roughly 86,000 clones, roughly 90% detected once. The sequences come from PBMCs, collected from a glioma patient whose treatment included an IDH1 peptide vaccine. All receptors derive from a woman between 50 and 59 years old with glioma.

The chain links TRBV12-1 to TRBJ2-1; the D call in the table, TRBD2, was not verified against the DNA. TRBV12-1 is a pseudogene. CDR3 length: 17 amino acids. The CDR3: CASSSRLAGGPDNEQFF. For the CDR3, the DNA is TGTGCCAGCAGCTCAAGACTAGCGGGAGGGCCGGACAATGAGCAGTTCTTC.

This clone appeared once. This chain links TRBV15 with TRBJ2-7; 10 nucleotides align to TRBD2. This CDR3 spans 16 amino acids. The junction had 6 bases not matched to a gene; V was cut back by 0 bases and J by 4 bases. CDR1 is LNHNV, CDR2 YYDKDF, per germline (reference sequence). The CDR3 loop is CATSRDSGTSEYEQYF. Here the CDR3 DNA reads TGTGCCACCAGCAGAGACTCCGGGACTAGCGAATACGAGCAGTACTTC.

Only one count was recorded for this clone. The V gene is TRBV14, the J gene TRBJ2-2; no firm D call. Per the germline V gene, CDR1 is SGHDN and CDR2 is FVKESK. V lost 1 base and J lost 2, with 11 bases in between. This CDR3 comprises 16 residues. CDR3 region: CASSQVPGFNTGELFF. CDR3 nucleotide sequence: TGTGCCAGCAGCCAAGTTCCAGGTTTCAACACCGGGGAGCTGTTTTTT.

The chain couples TRBV18 to TRBJ1-6; unclear D gene. From germline, CDR1 is KGHSH and CDR2 LQKENI. With 0 bases removed from V and 7 bases from J, the gap between germline ends came to 7 bases. This CDR3 region has 14 residues. The CDR3 DNA is TGTGCCAGCTCACCACCAGTGGTGAATTCACCCCTCCACTTT. Its translation: CASSPPVVNSPLHF.

The genes are TRBV6-5 and TRBJ1-2; perhaps TRBD1 as D (6 bases). There are 11 residues in the CDR3. The germline V gene has CDR1 MNHEY and CDR2 SVGAGI. V shed 6 bases and J shed 7 bases, with 9 bases lying between them. The CDR3 DNA is TGTGCCAGCAGCGGACAGCTTGGCTACACCTTC. Residues: CASSGQLGYTF.

This rearrangement joins TRBV5-5 to TRBJ2-3; D ambiguous. The CDR3 is 13 amino acids. Germline CDR1 SGHKS, CDR2 YYEKEE (reference sequence). Trimming removed 0 bases at V and 6 bases at J, with 8 bases between. The CDR3 DNA reads TGTGCCAGCAGCTTGGAAATTTTCGATACGCAGTATTTT. It specifies CASSLEIFDTQYF.

The rearrangement links TRBV29-1 to TRBJ1-1; D might be TRBD1 (5 bases). The CDR3 totals 13 residues. CDR1 is SQVTM and CDR2 is ANQGSEA in the germline V gene. The V gene lost 7 bases and the J gene lost 2 bases, with 14 bases spanning the gap. CDR3 in DNA: TGCAGCGCTCAAAAACAGGCAAACACTGAAGCTTTCTTT. This gives the protein CSAQKQANTEAFF. Looking up the rest from reference TRBV29-1 and TRBJ1-1 gives the full variable domain: SAVISQKPSRDICQRGTSLTIQCQVDSQVTMMFWYRQQPGQSLTLIATANQGSEATYESGFVIDKFPISRPNLTFSTLTVSNMSPEDSSIYLCSAQKQANTEAFFGQGTRLTVV.

The chain has TRBV27 and TRBJ1-4, with 8 positions matching TRBD1. The CDR3 consists of 14 residues. After removal of 2 bases from V and 6 bases from J, the junction contained 2 bases not matched to a gene. Germline loops: CDR1 MNHEY, CDR2 SMNVEV (reference sequence). The CDR3 region has the DNA TGTGCCAGCAGTTTAGACAGGGGACATGAAAAACTGTTTTTT. It yields the protein CASSLDRGHEKLFF. Based on the CDR3 plus reference TRBV27 and TRBJ1-4, the full variable domain is EAQVTQNPRYLITVTGKKLTVTCSQNMNHEYMSWYRQDPGLGLRQIYYSMNVEVTDKGDVPEGYKVSRKEKRNFPLILESPSPNQTSLYFCASSLDRGHEKLFFGSGTQLSVL.

The rearrangement joins TRBV29-1 to TRBJ2-2; TRBD2 matches at 14 bases. CDR3 size: 15 residues. The junction had 5 bases not matched to a gene; V was cut back by 6 bases and J by 5 bases. The V gene's germline CDR1 is SQVTM and CDR2 ANQGSEA. The CDR3 DNA follows: TGCAGCGTCGGGACTAGCGGGAGAAAAACCGGGGAGCTGTTTTTT. This translates into CSVGTSGRKTGELFF.

The V and J genes are TRBV6-5 and TRBJ2-7, with D possibly TRBD1 on 5 matching bases. Germline V gene lookup returns CDR1 MNHEY and CDR2 SVGAGI. The CDR3 consists of 13 residues. With 1 base removed from V and 5 bases from J, the gap between germline ends came to 9 bases. The CDR3 here is CASSYYTGDEQYF. In nucleotides, the CDR3 is TGTGCCAGCAGTTACTACACAGGTGACGAGCAGTACTTC.

The chain recombines TRBV28 with TRBJ2-7; TRBD1 matches at 7 bases. V was pared by 7 bases and J by 4 bases, with 7 bases of the junction left unmatched. This CDR3 contains 13 residues. Germline V CDR1 and CDR2: MDHEN, SYDVKM. This CDR3 reads CASKHRGFYEQYF. The DNA of the CDR3 is TGTGCCAGCAAACACAGGGGATTTTACGAGCAGTACTTC.

The chain links TRBV1 to TRBJ2-2; whether TRBD2, the table's D call, matches the DNA was not checked. TRBV1 is deemed a pseudogene. The CDR3 has 17 amino acids. The CDR3 protein is CTSSQWTSGSGTGELFF. The CDR3 coding sequence is TGCACCAGCAGCCAATGGACTAGCGGGAGCGGCACCGGGGAGCTGTTTTTT.

The chain links TRBV10-3 to TRBJ2-5; the match to TRBD2 covers 13 bases. The CDR3 covers 13 residues. The trim removed 8 bases at V and 3 bases at J, leaving 0 bases unmatched. The germline CDR1 and CDR2 sequences are ENHRY and SYGVKD. The CDR3 loop is CAIGTSGKETQYF. The CDR3 DNA follows: TGTGCCATCGGGACTAGCGGGAAAGAGACCCAGTACTTC.

V usage is TRBV2 and J usage is TRBJ2-5; 7 bases match TRBD1. V gave up 3 bases and J gave up 4 bases; unmatched junction bases: 5. The length of the CDR3 is 14 residues. Looked up from germline, CDR1 is SNHLY and CDR2 is FYNNEI. CDR3 amino acids: CASSERGRGETQYF. As DNA, the CDR3 is TGTGCCAGCAGTGAGAGGGGGCGCGGAGAGACCCAGTACTTC.

This sequence joins TRBV9 and TRBJ2-7; 13 bases match TRBD2. The CDR3 is 19 amino acids. V trimming: 3 bases; J trimming: 1 base; junction bases outside the gene matches: 13. The germline gives CDR1 SGDLS, CDR2 YYNGEE. The CDR3 bases are TGTGCCAGCAGCGGCATACTAGCGGGAGGGCCTATCCCGTCCTACGAGCAGTACTTC. Its protein is CASSGILAGGPIPSYEQYF.

The chain is built from TRBV6-6 and TRBJ1-1; 10 nucleotides line up with TRBD1. The CDR3 sequence is 15 residues long. CDR1 and CDR2 (germline): MNHNY, SVGAGI (reference sequence). Unmatched junction bases numbered 5, after V lost 6 bases and J lost 1 base. The CDR3 loop is CASSPWDRGNTEAFF. The CDR3 DNA follows: TGTGCCAGCAGCCCCTGGGACAGGGGGAACACTGAAGCTTTCTTT.

The chain has TRBV6-6 and TRBJ2-3; a possible D gene is TRBD1 (6 bases). The germline gives CDR1 MNHNY, CDR2 SVGAGI (reference sequence). The CDR3 spans 16 residues. V lost 6 bases and J lost 2, with 18 bases in between. CDR3 in amino acids: CASSRPVRGITDTQYF. The CDR3 DNA is TGTGCCAGCAGCAGACCGGTCAGGGGAATCACAGATACGCAGTATTTT.

This sequence joins TRBV4-1 and TRBJ1-2, with TRBD1 identical over 7 bases. From germline, CDR1 is MGHRA and CDR2 YSYEKL. V trimming: 1 base; J trimming: 7 bases; junction bases outside the gene matches: 9. This CDR3 is built from 15 residues. The CDR3 DNA follows: TGCGCCAGCAGCCAAGTCAGGGGGACAAAAGGTGGCTACACCTTC. Translated: CASSQVRGTKGGYTF.

The rearrangement uses TRBV27 and TRBJ1-5; 9 positions agree with TRBD1. Looked up from germline, CDR1 is MNHEY and CDR2 is SMNVEV (reference sequence). V lost 7 bases and J lost 4; bases outside the gene matches: 8. This CDR3 has 15 residues. CDR3 residues: CASKTGQGMNQPQHF. The CDR3, as DNA: TGTGCCAGCAAAACGGGACAGGGAATGAATCAGCCCCAGCATTTT.

This rearrangement joins TRBV15 to TRBJ2-3; 8 bases are a match to TRBD2. V lost 5 bases to trimming and J lost 3 bases; unmatched junction nucleotides: 10. The CDR3 is made up of 16 amino acids. Germline CDR1 is LNHNV and CDR2 is YYDKDF (reference sequence). The CDR3 DNA is TGTGCCACCAGCGTGGGACTAGGGGGTGCGACAGATACGCAGTATTTT. This codes for CATSVGLGGATDTQYF.

The V and J genes are TRBV14 and TRBJ2-7; D unresolved. The CDR3 covers 15 residues. In germline, CDR1 is SGHDN, CDR2 FVKESK. Trimming took off 0 bases at V and 6 bases at J, with 15 bases between the two ends. For the CDR3, the DNA is TGTGCCAGCAGCCAAGATCCCAGGCGGTTCGGCGAGCAGTACTTC. Translated, it gives CASSQDPRRFGEQYF.

V and J are TRBV30 and TRBJ1-1; 8 bases are a match to TRBD1. With V trimmed by 3 bases and J by 9 bases, 9 bases remained unmatched. CDR1 is GTSNPN and CDR2 is SVGIG in the germline V gene (reference sequence). This CDR3 is built from 13 residues. The CDR3 sequence is CAWSRGQAAQAFF. In nucleotides, the CDR3 is TGTGCCTGGAGCCGGGGACAGGCCGCCCAAGCTTTCTTT.

The V gene is TRBV6-5, the J gene TRBJ1-5, with D possibly matching TRBD1 (6 bases). V was trimmed by 6 bases and J by 4 bases, leaving 16 bases between them. Per the germline V gene, CDR1 is MNHEY and CDR2 is SVGAGI. The CDR3 contains 15 residues. The CDR3, as DNA: TGTGCCAGCAGAAGACAGGCTAGAGGAAATCAGCCCCAGCATTTT. It codes for CASRRQARGNQPQHF.

The V call is TRBV5-6, the J call TRBJ2-2, with D hard to call. The germline CDR1 and CDR2 sequences are SGHDT and YYEEEE. The CDR3 is 17 residues long. Trimming pared 5 bases from V and 5 bases from J, leaving 22 bases between. CDR3 sequence (DNA): TGTGCCAGCAGATCTATTGCGCAGGCCGGATGGACCGGGGAGCTGTTTTTT. Its translation is CASRSIAQAGWTGELFF.

This clone came up once. The V and J genes are TRBV7-8 and TRBJ2-1; tentative D call: TRBD2 (7 bases). This CDR3 spans 14 amino acids. Looked up from germline, CDR1 is SGHVS and CDR2 is FQNEAQ. Trimming removed 5 bases at V and 9 bases at J, with 17 bases between. The CDR3, as DNA: TGTGCCAGCAGCCCCTATCGGGGGGCCGGTGAGCAGTTCTTC. As protein: CASSPYRGAGEQFF. The entire variable domain, with the rest obtained from reference TRBV7-8 and TRBJ2-1, is as follows: GAGVSQSPRYKVAKRGQDVALRCDPISGHVSLFWYQQALGQGPEFLTYFQNEAQLDKSGLPSDRFFAERPEGSVSTLKIQRTQQEDSAVYLCASSPYRGAGEQFFGPGTRLTVL.

This clone was counted a single time. The chain employs TRBV5-4 and TRBJ2-7; TRBD2 matches at 8 bases. V shed 1 base and J 3 bases; nucleotides not matched to a gene: 6. This CDR3 region has 15 residues. CDR1 is SGHNT and CDR2 is YYREEE in the germline V gene (reference sequence). CDR3 loop: CASSLKRELIYEQYF. The CDR3 bases are TGTGCCAGCAGCTTGAAGCGGGAGCTGATCTACGAGCAGTACTTC.

This clone is a singleton in its sample. V gene TRBV27 combines with J gene TRBJ1-5; maybe TRBD1 (6 bases). There are 15 residues in the CDR3. V lost 4 bases and J 3 bases, leaving 13 bases between the germline ends. Germline V gene lookup returns CDR1 MNHEY and CDR2 SMNVEV (reference sequence). CDR3 in DNA: TGTGCCAGCAGTTGGCAGGGGAGGACCAATCAGCCCCAGCATTTT. It encodes CASSWQGRTNQPQHF.

The chain has TRBV25-1 and TRBJ1-1, with TRBD1 as a possible D gene (5 bases). CDR1 is MGHDK, CDR2 SYGVNS, per germline. The CDR3 length is 16 residues. With 3 bases removed from V and 2 bases from J, the gap between germline ends came to 16 bases. DNA for the CDR3: TGTGCCAGCAGTGACCCTAAGGGGCAGGTCAACACTGAAGCTTTCTTT. Protein: CASSDPKGQVNTEAFF.

The CDR3 bases are TGTGCCAGCAGCTTATTCGGCGCGGGAGGGGGCACAGATACGCAGTATTTT. It encodes CASSLFGAGGGTDTQYF. V gene TRBV7-3 combines with J gene TRBJ2-3; 9 bases match TRBD2. V gave up 2 bases and J gave up 1 base; unmatched junction bases: 7. There are 17 residues in the CDR3. Germline values: CDR1 SGHTA, CDR2 FQGTGA.

V gene TRBV27 combines with J gene TRBJ2-5; D may be TRBD1 (6 bases). V gave up 4 bases and J gave up 5 bases, with 14 bases separating them. CDR3 length: 14 amino acids. From germline, CDR1 is MNHEY and CDR2 SMNVEV (reference sequence). The CDR3 region has the DNA TGTGCCAGCAGTTCCGGGACATCGGGGGAGACCCAGTACTTC. It specifies CASSSGTSGETQYF.

DNA of the CDR3: TGTGCCAGCACCCCGGACAGCTATGGCTACACCTTC. Amino acids: CASTPDSYGYTF. The chain uses TRBV28 and TRBJ1-2; tentative D call: TRBD1 (6 bases). This CDR3 spans 12 amino acids. The V and J ends lost 7 bases and 4 bases respectively, with 10 bases between them. CDR1 and CDR2 (germline): MDHEN, SYDVKM.

The chain combines TRBV7-2 with TRBJ2-5; weak D call: TRBD1 (6 bases). CDR1 and CDR2 from the germline V gene are SGHTA and FQGNSA. The CDR3 is made up of 13 amino acids. The V end was cut by 1 base, the J end by 4 bases, with 7 bases between. The CDR3 loop reads CASSLVGGETQYF. CDR3 DNA: TGTGCCAGCAGCTTAGTAGGGGGAGAGACCCAGTACTTC.